The clone carrying this T cell receptor (beta chain) was recorded many times. Its target is not known. Each TCR cDNA molecule carried a unique molecular identifier. A single record per CDR3 protein comes from TCRdb applying MiXCR to the 5' RACE reads. The table includes roughly 20,000 distinct CDR3 sequences, around 4.8% detected once. The source of the sample is a study of spatial heterogeneity in lung cancer. General study results and limits: Expanded intratumoral alpha and beta TCR counts tracked tumor mutation counts.

Time point defined: sample taken at primary tumor resection. Around 70 TRACERx patients with early, untreated non-small cell lung cancer donated samples. Frozen PBMC, nontumor lung or tumor provided whole RNA, which was sequenced unsorted. This CDR3 contains 13 residues. The V gene's germline CDR1 is SQVTM and CDR2 ANQGSEA. V was clipped by 5 bases and J by 1 base, with 8 bases between them. Sequenced here: lung tumor tissue, sampled at surgery. The sequence was obtained from a male donor with early-stage non-small cell lung cancer. The chain joins TRBV29-1 to TRBJ2-2; D might be TRBD1 (5 bases). The CDR3 DNA reads TGCAGCGTTCAGGGCGTGAACACCGGGGAGCTGTTTTTT. Amino acid sequence: CSVQGVNTGELFF.